These 21 T cell receptor beta chains were sequenced from one sample in a study of blood T cell repertoires in COVID-19. Some clones are missing from TCRdb's copy, which holds only in-frame ones; the method was immunoSEQ multiplex PCR. Here the sample spans under 200,000 clones, around three quarters being singletons. Material for sequencing was peripheral blood. Receptors originate from a man between 65 and 85 years old with active or convalescent COVID-19.

This clone was seen only a few times. The chain joins TRBV18 to TRBJ1-1; D unclear. CDR3 length: 13 residues. Germline lookup yields CDR1 KGHSH and CDR2 LQKENI. The ends were cut back, 4 bases at V and 4 bases at J, with 10 bases in the middle. Written as DNA, the CDR3 is TGTGCCAGCTCACTGGGTGGCGGCACTGAAGCTTTCTTT. As protein: CASSLGGGTEAFF.

V and J are TRBV3-1 (or the pseudogene TRBV3-2) and TRBJ1-2; D possibly corresponds to TRBD1 (5 bases). Germline V gene data show CDR1 as LGHDT and CDR2 as YNNKEL (reference sequence). Deletions cut 4 bases from V and 2 bases from J, with 8 bases between. This CDR3 is 13 amino acids long. CDR3 nucleotides: TGTGCCAGCAGCCCGGGACTGAACTATGGCTACACCTTC. It specifies CASSPGLNYGYTF.

V usage is TRBV5-1 and J usage is TRBJ2-1; 14 nucleotides agree with TRBD2. The V gene's germline CDR1 is SGHRS and CDR2 YFSETQ. V trimming: 5 bases; J trimming: 1 base; junction bases outside the gene matches: 2. The CDR3 totals 16 residues. In nucleotides, the CDR3 is TGCGCCAGCAGTCGGACTAGCGGGGGGTCCTACAATGAGCAGTTCTTC. Residues: CASSRTSGGSYNEQFF.

This chain uses TRBV3-1 (or the pseudogene TRBV3-2) with TRBJ2-1; possibly TRBD2 for D (5 bases). Trimming took 1 base from V and 7 from J, leaving 8 bases between them. This CDR3 contains 13 residues. Germline-derived CDR1 and CDR2 are LGHDT and YNNKEL (reference sequence). CDR3 amino acids: CASSQGLQNEQFF. The CDR3 coding sequence is TGTGCCAGCAGCCAAGGACTACAGAATGAGCAGTTCTTC.

The gene calls are TRBV7-2 and TRBJ2-1; TRBD2 matches 9 bases. Germline trimming cut 1 base from V and 4 bases from J; bases unmatched to any gene: 8. The CDR3 runs 17 residues. Germline loops: CDR1 SGHTA, CDR2 FQGNSA. This chain's CDR3 is CASSLVREGLSYNEQFF. DNA for the CDR3: TGTGCCAGCAGCTTAGTGCGGGAGGGCCTATCGTACAATGAGCAGTTCTTC.

The CDR3 nucleotides are TGCGCCAGCAGCTTGGGGGACAGGGAGGTCCATGGCTACACCTTC. It specifies CASSLGDREVHGYTF. This sequence joins TRBV5-1 and TRBJ1-2; 9 bases fit TRBD1. V shed 0 bases and J 6 bases; nucleotides not matched to a gene: 6. This CDR3 spans 15 amino acids. Germline CDR1 reads SGHRS; CDR2 reads YFSETQ.

This sequence joins TRBV5-1 and TRBJ2-1, with TRBD2 matching 7 bases. The CDR3 loop spans 19 amino acids. After removal of 4 bases from V and 0 bases from J, the junction contained 16 bases not matched to a gene. Germline V gene sequence: CDR1 SGHRS, CDR2 YFSETQ. The CDR3 bases are TGCGCCAGCAGCCCGGGAGGTCAGTTGGCCCCAAGCTCCTACAATGAGCAGTTCTTC. Translated, it gives CASSPGGQLAPSSYNEQFF.

This clone was seen only once. This chain connects TRBV19 to TRBJ1-4, with TRBD1 identical over 9 bases. The CDR3 consists of 14 residues. Germline lookup yields CDR1 LNHDA and CDR2 SQIVND (reference sequence). With 6 bases clipped from V and 8 bases from J, the junction kept 7 bases outside the gene matches. The CDR3 protein is CASSQGQGGEKLFF. DNA of the CDR3: TGTGCCAGTAGCCAGGGACAGGGTGGGGAAAAACTGTTTTTT.

This clone has only one observation. The V and J genes are TRBV19 and TRBJ1-5, with D unresolved. The V end lost 3 bases, the J end lost 8 bases, and 14 bases lay between the germline ends. The CDR3 totals 14 residues. The germline V gene encodes CDR1 LNHDA and CDR2 SQIVND (reference sequence). The CDR3 reads CASSIGSQREPQHF. The CDR3 DNA follows: TGTGCCAGTAGTATCGGGAGCCAAAGGGAGCCCCAGCATTTT.

This sequence joins TRBV28 and TRBJ2-3, with a weak D call TRBD2 (5 bases). This CDR3 spans 14 amino acids. Germline assignment: CDR1 MDHEN and CDR2 SYDVKM. Trimming stripped 3 bases from V and 4 bases from J, with 11 bases between. The CDR3 DNA sequence: TGTGCCAGCAGTTTGGGAGTCCCCCCAGATACGCAGTATTTT. It specifies CASSLGVPPDTQYF. Based on the CDR3 plus reference TRBV28 and TRBJ2-3, the full variable domain is DVKVTQSSRYLVKRTGEKVFLECVQDMDHENMFWYRQDPGLGLRLIYFSYDVKMKEKGDIPEGYSVSREKKERFSLILESASTNQTSMYLCASSLGVPPDTQYFGPGTRLTVL.

This clone came up once. The rearrangement joins TRBV5-4 to TRBJ2-5, with D perhaps matching TRBD1 (5 bases). CDR3 length: 14 amino acids. Germline CDR1 reads SGHNT; CDR2 reads YYREEE (reference sequence). Trimming shortened V by 0 bases and J by 7 bases, and 13 bases separated the two germline ends. The CDR3 spells CASSLGQPEGTQYF. The CDR3, as DNA: TGTGCCAGCAGCTTGGGACAGCCGGAAGGGACCCAGTACTTC.

The rearrangement links TRBV21-1 to TRBJ2-2; the table names TRBD1, a call not compared with the DNA. TRBV21-1 is an annotated pseudogene. The CDR3 is 23 residues long. The CDR3 DNA sequence: TGTGCCAGCAGCAAAGAGTTGGGGCAGGACCAAGACAGGGAGGCAGGTCGAACCGGGGAGCTGTTTTTT. This gives the protein CASSKELGQDQDREAGRTGELFF.

V is TRBV19 and J is TRBJ1-2; D is ambiguous. V was cut by 3 bases and J by 3 bases, with 8 bases left in between. CDR3 length: 13 amino acids. Germline assignment: CDR1 LNHDA and CDR2 SQIVND (reference sequence). The CDR3 is CASSMADDYGYTF. CDR3 sequence (DNA): TGTGCCAGTAGTATGGCGGATGACTATGGCTACACCTTC. Looking up the rest from reference TRBV19 and TRBJ1-2 gives the full variable domain: DGGITQSPKYLFRKEGQNVTLSCEQNLNHDAMYWYRQDPGQGLRLIYYSQIVNDFQKGDIAEGYSVSREKKESFPLTVTSAQKNPTAFYLCASSMADDYGYTFGSGTRLTVV.

V and J are TRBV2 and TRBJ2-1, with D uncertain. V gave up 1 base and J gave up 6 bases, with 10 bases separating them. The germline V gene has CDR1 SNHLY and CDR2 FYNNEI. This CDR3 contains 14 residues. In DNA, the CDR3 is TGTGCCAGCAGTGAAGAGCTAGTATCCAATGAGCAGTTCTTC. This gives the protein CASSEELVSNEQFF.

The rearrangement uses TRBV5-1 and TRBJ2-2; 7 bases are a match to TRBD1. V lost 5 bases to trimming and J lost 7 bases; unmatched junction nucleotides: 8. The V gene's germline CDR1 is SGHRS and CDR2 YFSETQ. CDR3 length equals 14 residues. The CDR3 here is CASRTGDGHGELFF. In DNA, the CDR3 is TGCGCCAGCAGAACAGGGGACGGTCACGGGGAGCTGTTTTTT.

The V gene is TRBV5-8, the J gene TRBJ1-5, with 10 bases lining up with TRBD1. CDR1 is SGHTS and CDR2 is YDEGEE in the germline V gene. V dropped 4 bases and J dropped 3; count of bases not matched to a gene: 7. This CDR3 has 16 amino acids. The CDR3 sequence: CASSTPDRGINQPQHF. The DNA of the CDR3 is TGTGCCAGCAGCACGCCGGACAGGGGGATCAATCAGCCCCAGCATTTT.

This clone came up once. The rearrangement uses TRBV6-5 and TRBJ2-7; D is perhaps TRBD1 (7 bases). The V gene's germline CDR1 is MNHEY and CDR2 SVGAGI. The CDR3 length is 14 residues. V lost 6 bases and J lost 3, with 15 bases in between. The CDR3 is CASRAGQGGYEQYF. In DNA, the CDR3 is TGTGCCAGCAGGGCGGGGCAGGGGGGCTACGAGCAGTACTTC.

The J gene is TRBJ2-1, the V gene TRBV2, with D perhaps matching TRBD2 (5 bases). Germline assignment: CDR1 SNHLY and CDR2 FYNNEI. V gave up 3 bases and J gave up 10 bases, with 10 bases separating them. The CDR3 runs 12 residues. CDR3 sequence reads: CASSDSPGEQFF. CDR3 DNA: TGTGCCAGCAGTGATTCGCCGGGAGAGCAGTTCTTC.

The chain employs TRBV11-2 and TRBJ1-4; 8 bases are shared with TRBD1. The CDR3 is made up of 15 amino acids. J gave up 7 bases and V 4 bases, and 8 bases lay outside the gene matches. CDR1 is SGHAT, CDR2 FQNNGV, per germline. CDR3 nucleotide sequence: TGTGCCAGCAGCTCTGGACAGGGACGGGGTGAAAAACTGTTTTTT. This encodes CASSSGQGRGEKLFF.

This clone was seen a single time. The chain joins TRBV10-3 to TRBJ2-5; 9 bases map to TRBD2. The CDR3 length is 17 residues. V gave up 4 bases and J gave up 5 bases; unmatched junction bases: 14. Per germline, CDR1 ENHRY and CDR2 SYGVKD. The CDR3 region is CAISAVAGGPRLETQYF. CDR3 sequence (DNA): TGTGCCATCAGTGCGGTGGCGGGAGGGCCAAGGTTGGAGACCCAGTACTTC.

This clone was counted a single time. This CDR3 is CATVLLPDTQYF. The DNA of the CDR3 is TGTGCCACTGTCCTTCTCCCGGATACGCAGTATTTT. The V gene is TRBV6-5, the J gene TRBJ2-3; unclear D gene. Germline CDR1 reads MNHEY; CDR2 reads SVGAGI. V was clipped by 10 bases and J by 6 bases, with 14 bases between them. The CDR3 length is 12 residues.